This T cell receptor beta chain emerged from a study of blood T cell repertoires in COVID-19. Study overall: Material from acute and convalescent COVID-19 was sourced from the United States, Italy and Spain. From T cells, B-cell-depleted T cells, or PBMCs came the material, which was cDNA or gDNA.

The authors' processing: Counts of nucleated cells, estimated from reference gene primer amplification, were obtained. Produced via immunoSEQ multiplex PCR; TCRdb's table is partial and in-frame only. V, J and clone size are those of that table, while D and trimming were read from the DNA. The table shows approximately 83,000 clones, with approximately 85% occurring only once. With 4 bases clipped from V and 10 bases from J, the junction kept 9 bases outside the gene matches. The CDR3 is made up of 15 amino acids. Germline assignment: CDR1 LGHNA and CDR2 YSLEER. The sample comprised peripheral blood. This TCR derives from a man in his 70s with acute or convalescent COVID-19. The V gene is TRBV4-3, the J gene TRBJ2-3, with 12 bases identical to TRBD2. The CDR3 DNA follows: TGCGCCAGCAGCCCCTCTAGCGGGGGGGCGAGGGCGCAGTATTTT. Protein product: CASSPSSGGARAQYF.